This TCR beta chain was observed in a study of control samples from healthy donors and cancer patients (TCRdb year 2020). Receptors were amplified or captured by the immunoSEQ multiplex PCR assay. Entries here come from immuneACCESS through TCRdb and include only in-frame sequences with V and J called. Some clones fail to appear in such tables; in the studies checked, an unresolved V gene covers under half of the shortfall, and the cause of the remainder is unknown. Present in this sample are some 44,000 clones, 65% to 80% of which were seen just once. Clones ranked in the top ten supply approximately 17% of the sample. From cysteine to phenylalanine, the CDR3 is 18 amino acids long. The CDR3 DNA has 54 bases and is translated from base 1. According to the germline V gene (reference sequence), CDR1 reads GTSNPN and CDR2 reads SVGIG. Trimming removed 4 bases from V and 0 bases from J; the gene matches leave 11 bases unexplained.

This clone came up a few times. Its antigen specificity is not known. No base quality values were provided; no much bigger clone lies one nucleotide off. Sequenced sample: formalin-fixed, paraffin-embedded tissue. This chain is built from TRBV30 and TRBJ2-3, with TRBD2 identical over 12 junction bases. The TCR sequence derives from a male donor with melanoma. The CDR3 region reads CAWTETSGRVISTDTQYF. Here is the DNA: TGTGCCTGGACCGAGACTAGCGGGAGAGTCATAAGCACAGATACGCAGTATTTT.